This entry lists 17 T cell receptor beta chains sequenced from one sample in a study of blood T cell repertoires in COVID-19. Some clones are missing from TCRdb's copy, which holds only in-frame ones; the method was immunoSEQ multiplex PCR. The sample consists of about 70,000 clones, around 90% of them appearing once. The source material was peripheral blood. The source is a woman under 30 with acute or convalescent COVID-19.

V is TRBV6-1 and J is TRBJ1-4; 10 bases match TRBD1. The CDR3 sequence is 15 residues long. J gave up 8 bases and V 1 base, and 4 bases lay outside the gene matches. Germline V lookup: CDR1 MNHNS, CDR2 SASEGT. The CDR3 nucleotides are TGTGCCAGCAGTGAAGTTGGGACAGGGGTAGAAAAACTGTTTTTT. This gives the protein CASSEVGTGVEKLFF.

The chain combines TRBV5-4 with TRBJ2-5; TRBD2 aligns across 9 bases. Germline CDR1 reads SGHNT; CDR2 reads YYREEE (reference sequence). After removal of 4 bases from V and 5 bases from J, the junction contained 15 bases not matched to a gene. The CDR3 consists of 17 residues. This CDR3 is CASSLIGVSSGDETQYF. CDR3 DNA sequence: TGTGCCAGCAGCCTCATTGGGGTTTCTAGCGGGGACGAGACCCAGTACTTC.

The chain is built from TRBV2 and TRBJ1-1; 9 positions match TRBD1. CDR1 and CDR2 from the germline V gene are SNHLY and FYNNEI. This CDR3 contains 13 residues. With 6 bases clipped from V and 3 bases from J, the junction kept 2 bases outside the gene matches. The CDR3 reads CASRGQGYTEAFF. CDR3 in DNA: TGTGCCAGCAGAGGACAGGGGTACACTGAAGCTTTCTTT.

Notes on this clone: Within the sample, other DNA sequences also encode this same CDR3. The CDR3 reads CASRTVNTEAFF. In nucleotides, the CDR3 is TGTGCCAGCAGGACAGTCAACACTGAAGCTTTCTTT. J is TRBJ1-1 and V is TRBV6-5; TRBD1 might be the D (5 bases). Trimming pared 6 bases from V and 2 bases from J, leaving 7 bases between. This CDR3 region has 12 residues. Germline-derived CDR1 and CDR2 are MNHEY and SVGAGI.

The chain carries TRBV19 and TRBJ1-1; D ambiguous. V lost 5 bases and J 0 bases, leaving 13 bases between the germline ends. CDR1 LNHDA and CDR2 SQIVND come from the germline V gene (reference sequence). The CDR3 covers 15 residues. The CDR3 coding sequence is TGTGCCAGTAGTCCCCGCGTGTCCCTGAACACTGAAGCTTTCTTT. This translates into CASSPRVSLNTEAFF.

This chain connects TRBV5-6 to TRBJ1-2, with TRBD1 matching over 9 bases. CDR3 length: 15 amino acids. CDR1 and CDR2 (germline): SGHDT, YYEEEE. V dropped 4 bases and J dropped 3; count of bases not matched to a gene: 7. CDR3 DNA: TGTGCCAGCAGCCCCGGGACAGGGAATTACTATGGCTACACCTTC. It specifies CASSPGTGNYYGYTF. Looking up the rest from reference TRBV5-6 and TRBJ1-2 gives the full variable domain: DAGVTQSPTHLIKTRGQQVTLRCSPKSGHDTVSWYQQALGQGPQFIFQYYEEEERQRGNFPDRFSGHQFPNYSSELNVNALLLGDSALYLCASSPGTGNYYGYTFGSGTRLTVV.

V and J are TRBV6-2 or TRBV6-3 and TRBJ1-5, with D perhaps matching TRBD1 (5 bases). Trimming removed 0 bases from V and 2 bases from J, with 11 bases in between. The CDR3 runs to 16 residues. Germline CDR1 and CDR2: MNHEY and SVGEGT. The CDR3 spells CASSYSSPGGNQPQHF. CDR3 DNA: TGTGCCAGCAGTTACTCGAGTCCGGGGGGCAATCAGCCCCAGCATTTT.

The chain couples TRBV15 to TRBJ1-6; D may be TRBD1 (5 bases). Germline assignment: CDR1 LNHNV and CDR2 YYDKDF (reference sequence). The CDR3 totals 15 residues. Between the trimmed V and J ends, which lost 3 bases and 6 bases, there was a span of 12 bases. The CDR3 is CATSSGGTGNSPLHF. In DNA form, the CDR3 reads TGTGCCACCAGCAGCGGAGGGACGGGTAATTCACCCCTCCACTTT.

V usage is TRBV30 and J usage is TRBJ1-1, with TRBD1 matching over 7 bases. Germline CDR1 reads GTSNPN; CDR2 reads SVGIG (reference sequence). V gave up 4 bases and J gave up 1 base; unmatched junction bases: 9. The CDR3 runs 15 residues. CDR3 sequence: CAWNPRTGRNTEAFF. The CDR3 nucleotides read TGTGCCTGGAACCCCAGGACAGGCAGGAACACTGAAGCTTTCTTT.

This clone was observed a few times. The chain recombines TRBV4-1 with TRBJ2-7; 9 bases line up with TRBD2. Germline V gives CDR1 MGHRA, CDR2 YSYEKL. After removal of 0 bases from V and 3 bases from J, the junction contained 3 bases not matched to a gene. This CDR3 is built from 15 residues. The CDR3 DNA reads TGCGCCAGCAGCCAAGATCTAGCGGGGTACTACGAGCAGTACTTC. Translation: CASSQDLAGYYEQYF.

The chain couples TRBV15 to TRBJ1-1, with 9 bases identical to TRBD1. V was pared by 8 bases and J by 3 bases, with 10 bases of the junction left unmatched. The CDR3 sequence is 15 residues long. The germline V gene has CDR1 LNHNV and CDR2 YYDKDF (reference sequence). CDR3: CATSTGTGRDTEAFF. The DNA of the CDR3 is TGTGCCACCTCGACCGGGACAGGGCGAGACACTGAAGCTTTCTTT.

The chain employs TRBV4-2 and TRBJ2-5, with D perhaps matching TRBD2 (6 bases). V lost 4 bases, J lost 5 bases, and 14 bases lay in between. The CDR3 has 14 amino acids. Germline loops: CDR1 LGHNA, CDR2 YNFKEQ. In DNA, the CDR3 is TGTGCCAGCAGCCGATTACCAAGCGGGGAGACCCAGTACTTC. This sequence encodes CASSRLPSGETQYF.

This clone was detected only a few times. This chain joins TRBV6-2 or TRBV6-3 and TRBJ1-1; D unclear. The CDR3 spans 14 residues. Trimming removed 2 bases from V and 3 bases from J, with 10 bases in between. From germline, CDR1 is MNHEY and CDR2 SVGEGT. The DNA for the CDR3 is TGTGCCAGCAGTTACCACATACCATACACTGAAGCTTTCTTT. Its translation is CASSYHIPYTEAFF.

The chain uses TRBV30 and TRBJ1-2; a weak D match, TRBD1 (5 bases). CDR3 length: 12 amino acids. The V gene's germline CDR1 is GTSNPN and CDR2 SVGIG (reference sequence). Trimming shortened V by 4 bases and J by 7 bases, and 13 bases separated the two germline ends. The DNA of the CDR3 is TGTGCCTGGACCCTAGGGGTTGTTGGCTACACCTTC. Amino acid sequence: CAWTLGVVGYTF.

CDR3 in DNA: TGCGCCAGCAGCTTGACTTCAACTAATGAAAAACTGTTTTTT. It translates to CASSLTSTNEKLFF. The rearrangement uses TRBV5-1 and TRBJ1-4; D gene uncertain. Germline lookup yields CDR1 SGHRS and CDR2 YFSETQ. The CDR3 contains 14 residues. V was pared by 1 base and J by 0 bases, with 4 bases between.

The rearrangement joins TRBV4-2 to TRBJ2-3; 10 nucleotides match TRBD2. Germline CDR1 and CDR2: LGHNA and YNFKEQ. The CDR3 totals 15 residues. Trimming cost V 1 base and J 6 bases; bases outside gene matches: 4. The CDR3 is CASSQVLAGADTQYF. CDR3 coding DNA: TGTGCCAGCAGCCAAGTCCTAGCGGGGGCTGATACGCAGTATTTT.

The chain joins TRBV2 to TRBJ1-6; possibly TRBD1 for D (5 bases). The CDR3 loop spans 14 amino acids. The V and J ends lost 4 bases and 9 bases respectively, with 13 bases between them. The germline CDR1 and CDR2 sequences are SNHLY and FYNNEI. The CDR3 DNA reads TGTGCCAGCAGTGCCAGGCAGGGTGGTTCACCCCTCCACTTT. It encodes CASSARQGGSPLHF.